This is a list of T cell receptor beta chains from one sample in a study of a mutant IDH1 vaccine in newly diagnosed glioma. Sequencing was performed with immunoSEQ multiplex PCR; in TCRdb, only in-frame clones are kept and a portion is missing. The sample lists 45,000 to 60,000 clones, around 80% seen once, with 1.5% to 2% in the top ten. Specimen: PBMCs, collected from a glioma patient treated with radiotherapy, temozolomide or both. The source of these receptors is a middle-aged woman with glioma. Both conserved end residues are trimmed from each CDR3.

TRBJ1-5 | TRBV18 | ASSQDRGRGQPQH
TRBJ1-2 | TRBV27 | ASSSGDYGYT
TRBJ2-5 | TRBV29-1 | SVDWGLGETQY
TRBJ2-7 | TRBV5-4 | ASSFGLAGGTYEQY
TRBJ2-5 | TRBV10-2 | ASGQYETQY
TRBJ2-7 | TRBV9 | ASSVFAGGSYEQY
TRBJ1-1 | TRBV5-1 | ASRRTVNTEAF
TRBJ2-7 | TRBV19 | ASSFQGADEQY
TRBJ1-6 | TRBV21-1 | SRNSPLH
TRBJ2-5 | TRBV10-3 | AISESNSGRLAGAQETQY
TRBJ1-2 | TRBV4-1 | ASSQVILQGVGGYT
TRBJ2-7 | TRBV10-3 | AIMGTPGTNEQY
TRBJ1-2 | TRBV19 | ASSMGTAPNDYGYT
TRBJ1-2 | TRBV6-1 | ASVRGVEGYGYT
TRBJ1-1 | TRBV6-6 | ASQPGTAF
TRBJ1-1 | TRBV10-3 | AISTREGTTEAF
TRBJ1-1 | TRBV10-3 | AIIGVGGTEAF
TRBJ2-7 | TRBV7-2 | ASSLIPSGAGEQY
TRBJ2-7 | TRBV11-2 | ASSLDLGTGPYEQY
TRBJ1-1 | TRBV7-9 | ASSLGLGGVLNTEAF
TRBJ1-4 | TRBV5-1 | ASRGLGEANEKLF
TRBJ1-1 | TRBV30 | AWSVQQGWYTEAF
TRBJ2-2 | TRBV7-9 | ASSLLAAGELF
TRBJ1-1 | TRBV5-1 | ASSLGGGRTGDTEAF
TRBJ1-2 | TRBV19 | ASSIAGKNYGYT
TRBJ2-1 | TRBV2 | ASRELASEQF
TRBJ1-2 | TRBV6-6 | ASSYDRESGYT
TRBJ1-5 | TRBV19 | ASTGRLNQPQH
TRBJ1-1 | TRBV7-9 | ASSLEWTGGQVSTEAF
TRBJ1-2 | TRBV29-1 | SAPQGSGYT
TRBJ2-7 | TRBV14 | ASSQEGFNYEQY
TRBJ1-5 | TRBV30 | AWTSGLSNQPQH
TRBJ1-5 | TRBV11-2 | ASSQGVGNQPQH
TRBJ2-5 | TRBV6-5 | ASSSSPGEETQY
TRBJ1-5 | TRBV10-2 | ASSEGQGTQPQH
TRBJ2-1 | TRBV6-5 | ASSAGGPFNEQF
TRBJ2-6 | TRBV2 | ASSEARVSGANVLT
TRBJ1-2 | TRBV25-1 | ASSEEKGDGDYGYT
TRBJ2-7 | TRBV29-1 | SVELRTETYEQY
TRBJ1-4 | TRBV28 | ASTTSAAPTNEKLF
TRBJ1-1 | TRBV7-2 | ASSLNGGTNTEAF
TRBJ1-3 | TRBV30 | AWNLGAASSGNTIY
TRBJ1-1 | TRBV6-5 | ASSSVGRVNTEAF
TRBJ1-6 | TRBV6-1 | ASTRDSPDTLH
TRBJ1-2 | TRBV12-5 | ASGSRDIYGYT
TRBJ1-1 | TRBV15 | ATSRDLGATEAF